The rows below give T cell receptor beta chains drawn from one sample of a study of response to subunit inactivated influenza vaccine. TCRdb recomputed calls from the RT-PCR reads with MiXCR, one row per CDR3 protein. In the table there are hundreds of thousands of distinct CDR3 sequences, 13% to 15% of which are singletons. The sample in question was PBMCs from blood, obtained roughly 15 days before vaccination. The receptors were sampled from a man aged 50 or older who received an inactivated influenza vaccine. The CDR3 runs from the conserved cysteine through the conserved F or W. The D gene is left open where the match is weak.

D gene,V gene,CDR3 protein
TRBD2,TRBV19,CASSVGLAVSYEQYF
-,TRBV5-1,CASSLRAGSEYEQYF
-,TRBV12-3/TRBV12-4,CASSLGLYNEQFF
TRBD1,TRBV18,CASSPRDRGRREQFF
-,TRBV27,CASSSATLREKLFF
TRBD2,TRBV12-3/TRBV12-4,CASSARLAGGSEQFF
TRBD2,TRBV11-1,CASSPTGTSGRISSYNEQFF
-,TRBV12-3/TRBV12-4,CASSFNGASSYEQYF
TRBD2,TRBV5-4,CASSPPGLATDTQYF
-,TRBV20-1,CSASTITSTDTQYF
-,TRBV20-1,CSARGQGGYGSIF
-,TRBV2,CASSGGRASYGYTF
-,TRBV9,CASSVSPSPYEQYF
-,TRBV5-6,CASRRTGIMNIEAFF
-,TRBV9,CASSPPPAGETQYF
-,TRBV2,CASSTGKYRARGSGNTIYF
TRBD1,TRBV7-2,CASSLGTGGYTF
-,TRBV6-5,CASSPQGNPHQPQHF
-,TRBV7-9,CASSDPLSEKLFF
TRBD1,TRBV25-1,CASRETGMNTEAFF
TRBD2,TRBV20-1,CSALGMGEGWETQYF
TRBD1,TRBV4-2,CASSRLTGSRNTEAFF
TRBD1,TRBV20-1,CSATSTGQGIPPPSTDTQYF
-,TRBV20-1,CSARGGPTYNEQFF
-,TRBV5-1,CASSLAGSRYNSPLHF
TRBD2,TRBV3-1,CASSQDPASGSYDEQFF
-,TRBV20-1,CSAIYIDEQFF
TRBD2,TRBV24-1,CATSRASGYEQYF